The 14 T cell receptor beta chains listed next were all sequenced from one sample in a study of molecular identifiers for immune sequencing clone quantification. Using its own MiXCR run on the PCR reads, TCRdb lists one record per CDR3 protein. The repertoire consists of some 680,000 distinct CDR3 sequences, with approximately 24% occurring once and the leading ten covering around 0.78%. The sequencing input was naive CD8+ T cells from blood, with Jurkat cell RNA spiked in. Subset in this sample: FACS-sorted CD8+CD4-CCR7+CD45RA+ naive T cells. Every receptor here comes from a human donor in good health. Some libraries in this study had Jurkat cell RNA spiked in.

This clonotype was counted a few times. The chain joins TRBV6-2 or TRBV6-3 to TRBJ2-3; D might be TRBD1 (6 bases). The CDR3 sequence is 17 residues long. The germline CDR1 and CDR2 sequences are MNHEY and SVGEGT. The germline V and J ends were trimmed by 8 bases and 1 base, with 22 bases remaining between them. CDR3 sequence reads: CASVDPQGFVGTDTQYF. In DNA, the CDR3 is TGTGCCAGCGTCGACCCCCAGGGGTTTGTTGGCACAGATACGCAGTATTTT.

This clonotype was detected a few times. This chain uses TRBV27 with TRBJ1-4, with no clear D. The V gene's germline CDR1 is MNHEY and CDR2 SMNVEV (reference sequence). Trimming pared 4 bases from V and 1 base from J, leaving 16 bases between. The length of the CDR3 is 17 residues. CDR3 coding DNA: TGTGCCAGCAGTTCCCGGACGGCGGGGAGAACTAATGAAAAACTGTTTTTT. This sequence encodes CASSSRTAGRTNEKLFF. The whole variable domain, filled in from reference TRBV27 and TRBJ1-4, reads EAQVTQNPRYLITVTGKKLTVTCSQNMNHEYMSWYRQDPGLGLRQIYYSMNVEVTDKGDVPEGYKVSRKEKRNFPLILESPSPNQTSLYFCASSSRTAGRTNEKLFFGSGTQLSVL.

In this sample, this clonotype turned up many times. This chain connects TRBV6-6 to TRBJ2-7; D may be TRBD2 (5 bases). Per the germline V gene, CDR1 is MNHNY and CDR2 is SVGAGI (reference sequence). Trimming cost V 7 bases and J 2 bases, with 12 bases left between them. CDR3 size: 13 residues. The CDR3 DNA reads TGTGCCAGCACCCTAGGACTGGCCTACGAGCAGTACTTC. Its protein product is CASTLGLAYEQYF.

The chain recombines TRBV6-5 with TRBJ2-1; D gene unclear. Germline values: CDR1 MNHEY, CDR2 SVGAGI. This CDR3 has 14 residues. The V gene lost 2 bases and the J gene lost 0 bases, with 5 bases spanning the gap. The chain's CDR3 is CASSYAASYNEQFF. The DNA for the CDR3 is TGTGCCAGCAGTTACGCGGCCTCCTACAATGAGCAGTTCTTC.

This clonotype has at least ten counts. This chain links TRBV5-4 with TRBJ2-3; TRBD2 is a possible D gene (10 bases). CDR1 is SGHNT, CDR2 YYREEE, per germline (reference sequence). V was trimmed by 0 bases and J by 8 bases, leaving 28 bases between them. The CDR3 covers 19 residues. The CDR3 sequence is CASSLDFTGGPSGRGTQYF. The CDR3 coding sequence is TGTGCCAGCAGCTTGGATTTTACAGGGGGCCCTAGCGGGAGAGGTACGCAGTATTTT. Full variable domain (outside the CDR3, taken from reference TRBV5-4 and TRBJ2-3): ETGVTQSPTHLIKTRGQQVTLRCSSQSGHNTVSWYQQALGQGPQFIFQYYREEENGRGNFPPRFSGLQFPNYSSELNVNALELDDSALYLCASSLDFTGGPSGRGTQYFGPGTRLTVL.

The chain recombines TRBV12-3 or TRBV12-4 with TRBJ2-3; TRBD2 matches 10 bases. Trimming at V came to 3 bases and at J to 2 bases, leaving 8 bases not matched to a gene. The CDR3 has 17 amino acids. The CDR3 spells CASSFEPLAGDTDTQYF. The DNA for the CDR3 is TGTGCCAGCAGTTTTGAGCCCCTAGCGGGGGACACAGATACGCAGTATTTT.

Of note for this clonotype: A read error may account for a junction end that differs from germline. V and J are TRBV11-2 and TRBJ2-5; D is undetermined. CDR1 and CDR2 (germline): SGHAT, FQNNGV. The CDR3 runs to 14 residues. The CDR3 region has the DNA TGTACCAGCAGCTTAATAACCGGTTCCGAGACCCAGTACTTC. Translated: CTSSLITGSETQYF.

A few counts support this clonotype. The chain joins TRBV27 to TRBJ2-3, with TRBD2 matching over 8 bases. V trimming: 2 bases; J trimming: 2 bases; junction bases outside the gene matches: 6. Per germline, CDR1 MNHEY and CDR2 SMNVEV (reference sequence). CDR3 length equals 16 residues. CDR3 nucleotide sequence: TGTGCCAGCAGTTTAGAAGCGGGGGCCTTCACAGATACGCAGTATTTT. Protein sequence: CASSLEAGAFTDTQYF.

As for this clonotype: Possible read error: a much larger clone is one base away. The V call is TRBV7-9, the J call TRBJ2-3, with no clear D. Germline-derived CDR1 and CDR2 are SEHNR and FQNEAQ (reference sequence). V was trimmed by 1 base and J by 5 bases, leaving 7 bases between them. The CDR3 is made up of 13 amino acids. This CDR3 is CASSLVRKDTQYF. The CDR3, as DNA: TGTGCCAGCAGCTTAGTCCGTAAAGATACGCAGTATTTT.

Of note for this clonotype: A much larger clonotype is one base distant, so this may be a read error. This chain joins TRBV2 and TRBJ2-3; the match to TRBD2 covers 7 bases. The V gene's germline CDR1 is SNHLY and CDR2 FYNNEI. Germline trimming cut 11 bases from V and 0 bases from J; bases unmatched to any gene: 14. The CDR3 spans 16 residues. The CDR3 DNA sequence: TGTGCCGGCCATGATCCGGGACTAACTAGCACAGATACGCAGTATTTT. Its protein is CAGHDPGLTSTDTQYF. The complete variable domain, with remaining parts taken from reference TRBV2 and TRBJ2-3, reads EPEVTQTPSHQVTQMGQEVILRCVPISNHLYFYWYRQILGQKVEFLVSFYNNEISEKSEIFDDQFSVERPDGSNFTLKIRSTKLEDSAMYFCAGHDPGLTSTDTQYFGPGTRLTVL.

To note about this clonotype: A much larger clone is a single base away; this may be a read error. The chain employs TRBV4-1 and TRBJ1-1; D gene uncertain. The CDR3 runs 15 residues. Germline V CDR1 and CDR2: MGHRA, YSYEKL. CDR3 bases: TGCGCCAGCAGCCTCAATCAAGGCAGTAACACTGTAGCTTTCTTT. Protein: CASSLNQGSNTVAFF.

This clonotype was counted many times. The CDR3: CSVEAGTAWGGVDTQYF. The CDR3 region has the DNA TGCAGCGTTGAAGCCGGTACCGCTTGGGGGGGCGTTGATACGCAGTATTTT. V is TRBV29-1 and J is TRBJ2-3; tentative D call: TRBD2 (7 bases). V shed 1 base and J shed 6 bases, with 23 bases lying between them. This CDR3 contains 17 residues. Germline loops: CDR1 SQVTM, CDR2 ANQGSEA.

This clonotype was picked up many times. The V call is TRBV7-2, the J call TRBJ2-3; D not resolved. CDR1 is SGHTA and CDR2 is FQGNSA in the germline V gene. The CDR3 is 15 amino acids. Trimming shortened V by 1 base and J by 0 bases, and 8 bases separated the two germline ends. Written as DNA, the CDR3 is TGTGCCAGCAGCTTAGTAACGTCAAGCACAGATACGCAGTATTTT. The encoded protein is CASSLVTSSTDTQYF.

This rearrangement joins TRBV19 to TRBJ1-5; possible D gene TRBD1, 5 bases. This CDR3 is 16 amino acids long. The V gene's germline CDR1 is LNHDA and CDR2 SQIVND (reference sequence). V lost 0 bases and J lost 3, with 12 bases in between. In DNA form, the CDR3 reads TGTGCCAGTAGTATAGACGTGGGACTCATCAATCAGCCCCAGCATTTT. This gives the protein CASSIDVGLINQPQHF.